The sequence of this TCR beta chain was determined in a study of long-term antiretroviral therapy in people with HIV (dated by TCRdb to 2021 to 2024). Regarding the complete study: The earliest samples were collected approximately a decade before the 2015 WHO recommendation for immediate ART, a period when ART was typically delayed until CD4 counts fell. A retrospective serial study tested whether changes in peripheral blood TRB repertoire composition and diversity were associated with ART initiation and durable HIV suppression. A total of 192 cryopreserved PBMC samples were contributed to the cohort by 30 adults with confirmed HIV infection, with samples collected serially over a mean of 6 years (range 1-12). Of the roughly 31 participants with HIV, some 12 were female. Test extractions of a monoclonal T-cell line alongside fewer than 40 polyclonal samples showed no cross-contamination during QIAcube processing.

About this clone itself: The target of this receptor is not known. Per-nucleotide qualities are absent, and no much larger clonotype sits a single base away.

General conclusions and limits of the study: Starting ART was linked to a significant rise in TRB diversity, yet even with long-term ART the diversity remained significantly lower than in transplant donor controls. Because cell numbers in pre-ART samples were limited, unsorted PBMC were profiled instead of sorted CD4+ and CD8+ T cells. Limited PBMC availability meant only the TCR beta chain was sequenced, without alpha chain pairing. Expanded TRB clones identified before ART initiation dominated the repertoire across all time points, though the dominance fluctuated and decreased in many PLHIV after ART. HIV repertoires had narrower CDR3 length ranges than controls, and the network structure suggested an antigen-experienced repertoire that shifted only slightly toward naive after ART. Inferences about post-ART repertoire changes are limited because no data were available on ART adherence, viral resistance or therapy changes. Samples dated from about 2003 to 2018, and the ART regimens used may be less effective than current ones.

Participants were included only if at least one PBMC sample before ART initiation and at least two post-ART samples were available. Every participant with HIV received treatment in the United States of America. Cryopreserved samples of about 0.95-11 million PBMC were thawed and washed before DNA extraction. At the time of the earliest PBMC sample, participants with HIV were aged between roughly 20 and 54 years. Per participant, PBMC samples came from 1-4 timepoints prior to ART initiation and 2-8 timepoints following ART initiation, for a median of 7 samples. Serial HIV viral load, CD4+ T-cell count, ART history and demographic data were obtained for every participant. Genomic DNA was extracted from unsorted PBMC with a Qiagen kit on a QIAcube, with processing performed in batches of 12 samples. The immunoSEQ hsTCRB v3.0 assay was used at survey level resolution to sequence the TRB variable region. The targeted TRB sequencing depth was roughly 40,000-55,000 T-cell genomes per sample. TRB libraries were pooled and sequenced on an Illumina MiSeq using a v3 150-cycle kit. As for how the authors treated the data: Repertoire analysis was performed in R inside a reproducible Nextflow workflow that covered QC, data transformation and analysis. LymphoSeq2, an R package for exploring AIRR-Seq data, was used to implement custom analyses. A handful of samples that produced fewer than 5000 total TRB sequences were removed, so under 200 HIV repertoires were analyzed. Among the approximately 180 retained HIV repertoires, 59 were collected before ART initiation and under 150 after ART initiation. Each repertoire was downsampled to 5000 TRB nucleotide sequences, and summary statistics were averaged across 100 downsampling iterations. Only TRB sequences with CDR3 regions of at least seven amino acids were retained for analysis. Two measures captured diversity: a Shannon entropy-derived clonality score and the Gini coefficient. In the repertoire networks, any two of the top 5000 CDR3 amino acid sequences were connected whenever the two sequences differed by an edit distance of one. GLIPH2 predicted antigen specificity groups and MHC restriction for TRB CDR3 amino acid sequences. To flag known CMV, EBV, HIV or tissue antigen associations, CDR3 amino acid sequences were matched against VDJdb and McPAS-TCR. Pre-ART, post-ART and control groups were compared with Wilcoxon signed-rank tests and Holm-Bonferroni correction. The table was pulled from immuneACCESS by TCRdb, which kept in-frame rearrangements only. Such tables lose some clones; where checked, under half of the loss comes from unresolved V genes, and the rest has no known cause. V, J and clone size derive from that table, while D and trimming were established from the DNA sequence. For this sample there are 20,000 to 25,000 clones; about 92% appear just once. The ten largest make up 7.3% of the sample.

The sample consisted of unsorted PBMCs, taken 4.4 years after starting antiretroviral therapy. This receptor was obtained from a woman in her forties or fifties with HIV.

The CDR3 region has the sequence CASTTSRGQGYNEQFF. In nucleotide form, the sequence is TGTGCCAGTACCACAAGCCGGGGACAGGGATACAATGAGCAGTTCTTC. The rearranged chain carries TRBV19 and TRBJ2-1, and TRBD1 matches 9 of the central bases. The germline V gene (reference sequence) specifies LNHDA as CDR1 and SQIVND as CDR2. There are 16 amino acids in the CDR3, from cysteine to phenylalanine inclusive. Of the read, only the CDR3 DNA is kept; its 48 bases are in frame from base 1. V is pruned by 7 bases and J by 4 bases, leaving 11 bases of the junction without a gene match. The CDR3 plus the reference TRBV19 and TRBJ2-1 genes for the other parts give the full variable domain: DGGITQSPKYLFRKEGQNVTLSCEQNLNHDAMYWYRQDPGQGLRLIYYSQIVNDFQKGDIAEGYSVSREKKESFPLTVTSAQKNPTAFYLCASTTSRGQGYNEQFFGPGTRLTVL.